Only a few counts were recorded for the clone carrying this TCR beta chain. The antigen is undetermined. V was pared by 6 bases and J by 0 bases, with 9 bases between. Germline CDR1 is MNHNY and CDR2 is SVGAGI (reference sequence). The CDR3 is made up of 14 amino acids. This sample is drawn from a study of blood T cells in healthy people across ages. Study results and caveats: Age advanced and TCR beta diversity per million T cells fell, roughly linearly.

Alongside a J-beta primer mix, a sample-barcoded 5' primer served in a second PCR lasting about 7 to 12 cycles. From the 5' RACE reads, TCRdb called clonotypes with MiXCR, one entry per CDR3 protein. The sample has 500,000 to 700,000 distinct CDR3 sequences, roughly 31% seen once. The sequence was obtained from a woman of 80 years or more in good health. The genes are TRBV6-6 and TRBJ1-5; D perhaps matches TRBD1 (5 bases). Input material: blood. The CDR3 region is CASRGEVSNQPQHF. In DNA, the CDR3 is TGTGCCAGCAGGGGGGAGGTTAGCAATCAGCCCCAGCATTTT.